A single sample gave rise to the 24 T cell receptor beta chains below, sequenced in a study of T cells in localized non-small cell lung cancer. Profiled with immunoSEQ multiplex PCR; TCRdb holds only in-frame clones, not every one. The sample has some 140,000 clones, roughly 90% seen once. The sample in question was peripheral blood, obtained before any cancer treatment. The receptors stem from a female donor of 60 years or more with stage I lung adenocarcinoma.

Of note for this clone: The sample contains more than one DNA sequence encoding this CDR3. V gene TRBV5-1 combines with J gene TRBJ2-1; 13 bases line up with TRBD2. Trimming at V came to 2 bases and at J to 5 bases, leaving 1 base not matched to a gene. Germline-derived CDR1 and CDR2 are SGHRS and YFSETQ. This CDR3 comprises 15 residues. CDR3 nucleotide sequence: TGCGCCAGCAGCTTTGGACTAGCGGGGGACAATGAGCAGTTCTTC. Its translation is CASSFGLAGDNEQFF.

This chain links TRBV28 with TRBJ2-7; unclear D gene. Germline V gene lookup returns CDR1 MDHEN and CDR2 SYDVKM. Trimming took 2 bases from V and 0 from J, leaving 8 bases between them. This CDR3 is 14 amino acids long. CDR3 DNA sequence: TGTGCCAGCAGTTTAGAAGTATCCTCCTACGAGCAGTACTTC. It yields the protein CASSLEVSSYEQYF.

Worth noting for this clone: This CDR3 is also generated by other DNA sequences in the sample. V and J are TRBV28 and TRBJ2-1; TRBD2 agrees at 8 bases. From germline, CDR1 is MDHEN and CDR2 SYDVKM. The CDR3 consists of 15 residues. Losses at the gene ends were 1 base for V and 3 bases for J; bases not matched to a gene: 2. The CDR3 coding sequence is TGTGCCAGCAGTTTATTCCTAGCGGGCTACAATGAGCAGTTCTTC. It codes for CASSLFLAGYNEQFF.

DNA for the CDR3: TGTGCCAGCGAGTTCCCGACCGGGCTGGGCACTGAAGCTTTCTTT. Its translation is CASEFPTGLGTEAFF. The chain carries TRBV6-5 and TRBJ1-1, with D uncertain. Germline-derived CDR1 and CDR2 are MNHEY and SVGAGI. The CDR3 is made up of 15 amino acids. The V gene lost 8 bases and the J gene lost 4 bases, with 20 bases spanning the gap.

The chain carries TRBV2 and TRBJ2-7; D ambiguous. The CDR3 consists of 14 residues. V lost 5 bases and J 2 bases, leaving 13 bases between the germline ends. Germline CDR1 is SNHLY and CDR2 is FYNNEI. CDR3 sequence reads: CASSSPLPTYEQYF. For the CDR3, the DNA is TGTGCCAGCAGTAGCCCCCTACCAACCTACGAGCAGTACTTC. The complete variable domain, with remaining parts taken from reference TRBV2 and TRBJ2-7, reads EPEVTQTPSHQVTQMGQEVILRCVPISNHLYFYWYRQILGQKVEFLVSFYNNEISEKSEIFDDQFSVERPDGSNFTLKIRSTKLEDSAMYFCASSSPLPTYEQYFGPGTRLTVT.

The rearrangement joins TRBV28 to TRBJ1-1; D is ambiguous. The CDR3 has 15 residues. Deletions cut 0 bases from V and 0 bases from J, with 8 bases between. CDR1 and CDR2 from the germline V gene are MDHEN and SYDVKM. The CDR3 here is CASSLWNGVNTEAFF. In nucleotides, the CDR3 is TGTGCCAGCAGTTTATGGAACGGGGTGAACACTGAAGCTTTCTTT.

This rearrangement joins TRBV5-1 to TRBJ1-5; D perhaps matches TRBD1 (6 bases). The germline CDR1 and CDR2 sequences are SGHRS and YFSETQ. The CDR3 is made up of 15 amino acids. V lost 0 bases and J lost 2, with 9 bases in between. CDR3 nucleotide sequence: TGCGCCAGCAGCTTGGACAGGGCGGGCAATCAGCCCCAGCATTTT. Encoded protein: CASSLDRAGNQPQHF.

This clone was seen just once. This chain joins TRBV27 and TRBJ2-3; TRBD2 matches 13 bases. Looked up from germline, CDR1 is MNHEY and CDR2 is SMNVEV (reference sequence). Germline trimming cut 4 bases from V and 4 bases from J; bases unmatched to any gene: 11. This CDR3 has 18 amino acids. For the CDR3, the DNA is TGTGCCAGCAGTTCAAACCTAGGACTAGCGGGAGCATCAGATACGCAGTATTTT. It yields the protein CASSSNLGLAGASDTQYF.

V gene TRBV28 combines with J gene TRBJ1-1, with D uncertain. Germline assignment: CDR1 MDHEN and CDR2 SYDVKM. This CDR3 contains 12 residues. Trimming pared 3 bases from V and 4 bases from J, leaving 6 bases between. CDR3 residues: CASSLLSTEAFF. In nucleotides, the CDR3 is TGTGCCAGCAGTTTGTTATCCACTGAAGCTTTCTTT.

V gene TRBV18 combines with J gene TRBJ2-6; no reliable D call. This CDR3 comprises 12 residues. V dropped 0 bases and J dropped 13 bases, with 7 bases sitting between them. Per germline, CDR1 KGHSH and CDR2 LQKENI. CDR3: CASSPPAIVLTF. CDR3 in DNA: TGTGCCAGCTCACCACCGGCGATAGTCCTGACTTTC.

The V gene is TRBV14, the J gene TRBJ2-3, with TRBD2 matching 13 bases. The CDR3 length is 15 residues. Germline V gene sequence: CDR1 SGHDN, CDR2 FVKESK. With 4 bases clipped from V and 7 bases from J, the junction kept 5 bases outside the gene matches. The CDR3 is CASSRLAGGMYTQYF. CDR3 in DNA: TGTGCCAGCAGCCGACTAGCGGGAGGAATGTATACGCAGTATTTT. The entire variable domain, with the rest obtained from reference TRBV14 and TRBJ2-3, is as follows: EAGVTQFPSHSVIEKGQTVTLRCDPISGHDNLYWYRRVMGKEIKFLLHFVKESKQDESGMPNNRFLAERTGGTYSTLKVQPAELEDSGVYFCASSRLAGGMYTQYFGPGTRLTVL.

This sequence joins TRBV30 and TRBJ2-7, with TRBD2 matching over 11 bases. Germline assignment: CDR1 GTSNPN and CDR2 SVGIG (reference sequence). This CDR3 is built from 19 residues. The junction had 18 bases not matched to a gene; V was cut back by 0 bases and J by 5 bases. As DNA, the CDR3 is TGTGCCTGGAGTGTACAGTTCCTAGCGGGAGGTCGTAGCGGGGACGAGCAGTACTTC. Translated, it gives CAWSVQFLAGGRSGDEQYF.

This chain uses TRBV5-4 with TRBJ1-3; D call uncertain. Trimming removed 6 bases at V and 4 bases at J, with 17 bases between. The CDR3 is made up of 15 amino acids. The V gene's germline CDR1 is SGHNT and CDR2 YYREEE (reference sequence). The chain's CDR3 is CASTRSTALGNTIYF. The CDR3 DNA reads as TGTGCCAGCACCCGATCAACCGCTCTGGGAAACACCATATATTTT.

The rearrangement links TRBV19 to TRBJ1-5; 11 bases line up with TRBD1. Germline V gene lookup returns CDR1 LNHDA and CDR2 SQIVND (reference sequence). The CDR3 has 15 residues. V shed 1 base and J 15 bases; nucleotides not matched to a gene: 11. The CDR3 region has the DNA TGTGCCAGTAGTATAGTTCCGGACAGGGGGCCGCCTTTGCATTTT. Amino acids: CASSIVPDRGPPLHF.

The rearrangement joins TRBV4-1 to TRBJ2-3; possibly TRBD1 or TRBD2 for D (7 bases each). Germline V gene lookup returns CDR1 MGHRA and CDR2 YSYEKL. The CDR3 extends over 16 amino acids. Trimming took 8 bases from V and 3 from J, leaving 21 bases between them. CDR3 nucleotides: TGCGCCAGCGGGGGAGGGACAGACGTCTCGACAGATACGCAGTATTTT. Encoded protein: CASGGGTDVSTDTQYF.

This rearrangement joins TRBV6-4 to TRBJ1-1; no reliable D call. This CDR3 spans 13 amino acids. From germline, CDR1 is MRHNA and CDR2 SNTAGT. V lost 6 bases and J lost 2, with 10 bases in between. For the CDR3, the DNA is TGTGCCAGCAGCTTTACGGAAAACACTGAAGCTTTCTTT. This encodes CASSFTENTEAFF.

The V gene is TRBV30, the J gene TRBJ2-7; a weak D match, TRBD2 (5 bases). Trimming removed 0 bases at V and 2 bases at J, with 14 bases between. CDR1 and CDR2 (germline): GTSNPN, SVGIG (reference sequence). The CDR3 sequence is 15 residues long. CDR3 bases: TGTGCCTGGAGTGTACTGGGGAGAGATACCTACGAGCAGTACTTC. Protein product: CAWSVLGRDTYEQYF.

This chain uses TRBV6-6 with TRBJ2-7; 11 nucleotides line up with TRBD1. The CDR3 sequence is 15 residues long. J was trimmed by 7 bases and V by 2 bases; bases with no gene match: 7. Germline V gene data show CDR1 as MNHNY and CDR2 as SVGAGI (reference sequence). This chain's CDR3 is CASSYTGQGAREQYF. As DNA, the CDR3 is TGTGCCAGCAGTTACACTGGACAGGGGGCCCGGGAGCAGTACTTC.

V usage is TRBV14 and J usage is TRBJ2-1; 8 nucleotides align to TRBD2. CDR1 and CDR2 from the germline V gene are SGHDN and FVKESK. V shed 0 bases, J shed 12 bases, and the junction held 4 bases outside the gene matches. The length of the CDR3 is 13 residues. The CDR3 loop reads CASSQDLAGWQFF. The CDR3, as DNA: TGTGCCAGCAGCCAAGATTTAGCGGGATGGCAGTTCTTC. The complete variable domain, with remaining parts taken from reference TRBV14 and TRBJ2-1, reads EAGVTQFPSHSVIEKGQTVTLRCDPISGHDNLYWYRRVMGKEIKFLLHFVKESKQDESGMPNNRFLAERTGGTYSTLKVQPAELEDSGVYFCASSQDLAGWQFFGPGTRLTVL.

The CDR3 spells CASKRVPGNTIYF. In nucleotides, the CDR3 is TGTGCCAGCAAAAGGGTACCAGGAAACACCATATATTTT. The rearrangement links TRBV2 to TRBJ1-3; D is unclear. V dropped 7 bases and J dropped 4 bases, with 11 bases sitting between them. CDR1 and CDR2 from the germline V gene are SNHLY and FYNNEI. The CDR3 length is 13 residues.

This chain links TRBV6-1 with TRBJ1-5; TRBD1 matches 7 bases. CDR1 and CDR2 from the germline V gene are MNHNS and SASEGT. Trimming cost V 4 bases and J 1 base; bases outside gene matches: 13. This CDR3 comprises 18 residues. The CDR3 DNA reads TGTGCCAGCAGTGGCAGACAGGGAAGCCGGGGAAGCAATCAGCCCCAGCATTTT. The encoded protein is CASSGRQGSRGSNQPQHF.

The CDR3 sequence is CASSRGWGGTTDTQYF. The CDR3 coding sequence is TGCGCCAGCAGCCGAGGCTGGGGAGGGACCACAGATACGCAGTATTTT. The chain employs TRBV5-1 and TRBJ2-3, with 7 bases lining up with TRBD2. V dropped 4 bases and J dropped 2; count of bases not matched to a gene: 10. Germline V lookup: CDR1 SGHRS, CDR2 YFSETQ. The CDR3 loop spans 16 amino acids.

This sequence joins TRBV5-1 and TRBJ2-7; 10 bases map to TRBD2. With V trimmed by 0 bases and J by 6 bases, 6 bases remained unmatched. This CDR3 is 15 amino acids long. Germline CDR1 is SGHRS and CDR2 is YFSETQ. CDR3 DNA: TGCGCCAGCAGCTTGGGTGCTAGCGGGAGCTCCGAGCAGTACTTC. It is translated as CASSLGASGSSEQYF.

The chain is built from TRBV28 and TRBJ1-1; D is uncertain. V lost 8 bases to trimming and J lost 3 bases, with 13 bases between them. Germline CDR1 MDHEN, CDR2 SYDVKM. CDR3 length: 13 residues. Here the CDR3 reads CASLLNGYTEAFF. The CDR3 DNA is TGTGCCAGCCTACTCAACGGTTACACTGAAGCTTTCTTT. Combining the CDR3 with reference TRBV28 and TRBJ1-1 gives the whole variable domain DVKVTQSSRYLVKRTGEKVFLECVQDMDHENMFWYRQDPGLGLRLIYFSYDVKMKEKGDIPEGYSVSREKKERFSLILESASTNQTSMYLCASLLNGYTEAFFGQGTRLTVV.